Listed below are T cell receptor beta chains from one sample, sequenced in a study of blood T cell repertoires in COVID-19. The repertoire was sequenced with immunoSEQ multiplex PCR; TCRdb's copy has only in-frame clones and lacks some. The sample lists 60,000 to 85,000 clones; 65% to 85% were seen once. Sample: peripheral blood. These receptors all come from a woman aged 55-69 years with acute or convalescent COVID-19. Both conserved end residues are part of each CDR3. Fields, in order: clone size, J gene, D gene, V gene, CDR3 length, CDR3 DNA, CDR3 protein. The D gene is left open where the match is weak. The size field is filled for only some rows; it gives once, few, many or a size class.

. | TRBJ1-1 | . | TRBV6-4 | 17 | TGTGCCAGCAGTGACTCTCCGACAGGCTTGGGGGACACTGAAGCTTTCTTT | CASSDSPTGLGDTEAFF
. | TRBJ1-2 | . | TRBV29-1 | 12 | TGCAGCGTTGACGTGGGCAGTGCGGGCTACACCTTC | CSVDVGSAGYTF
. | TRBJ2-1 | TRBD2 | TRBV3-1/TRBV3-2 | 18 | TGTGCCAGCAGCCAAGATAGGGTAGGACTAGCGGGGTACAATGAGCAGTTCTTC | CASSQDRVGLAGYNEQFF
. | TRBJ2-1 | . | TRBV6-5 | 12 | TGTGCCAGCAGTACTACTTACAATGAGCAGTTCTTC | CASSTTYNEQFF
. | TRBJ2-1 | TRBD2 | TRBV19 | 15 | TGTGCCAGTAGTCCCCCGGGACTAGGAAGGAATGAGCAGTTCTTC | CASSPPGLGRNEQFF
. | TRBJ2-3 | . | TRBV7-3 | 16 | TGTGCCAGCAGCCCCAAACGGGGTGAGGGCACAGATACGCAGTATTTT | CASSPKRGEGTDTQYF
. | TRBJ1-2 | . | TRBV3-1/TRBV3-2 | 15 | TGTGCCAGCAGCCAAGATCTGACAGCTAACTATGGCTACACCTTC | CASSQDLTANYGYTF
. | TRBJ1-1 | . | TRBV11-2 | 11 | TGTGCCAGCAGCTTAGGCCTGAGAGCTTTCTTT | CASSLGLRAFF
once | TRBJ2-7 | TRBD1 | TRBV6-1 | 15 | TGTGCCAGCAGTGACACAGGGGACGGATCCTACGAGCAGTACTTC | CASSDTGDGSYEQYF
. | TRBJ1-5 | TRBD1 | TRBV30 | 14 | TGTGCCTGGAGTGTAGGGACAGGGGACCAGCCCCAGCATTTT | CAWSVGTGDQPQHF
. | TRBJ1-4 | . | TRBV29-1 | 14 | TGCAGCGTTGAAGGAAGGCAGGGAAGTGAAAAACTGTTTTTT | CSVEGRQGSEKLFF
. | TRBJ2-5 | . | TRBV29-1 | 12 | TGCAGCGTTTACACCCTGCAAGAGACCCAGTACTTC | CSVYTLQETQYF
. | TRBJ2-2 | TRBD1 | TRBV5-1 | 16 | TGCGCCAGCAGCCCTGGACAGGGGGCTGACACCGGGGAGCTGTTTTTT | CASSPGQGADTGELFF
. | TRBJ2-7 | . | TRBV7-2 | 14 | TGTGCCAGCAGCTTAGTAGGGGGGGGCAACGAGCAGTACTTC | CASSLVGGGNEQYF
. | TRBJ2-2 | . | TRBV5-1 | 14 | TGCGCCAGCAGCTTAAACAGTTACACCGGGGAGCTGTTTTTT | CASSLNSYTGELFF
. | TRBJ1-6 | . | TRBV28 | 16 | TGTGCCAGCAGTCCCTCGGACAGCTCCTATAATTCACCCCTCCACTTT | CASSPSDSSYNSPLHF